The clone carrying this T cell receptor (beta chain) was picked up a small number of times. As processed by the authors: Reference gene primers were amplified, and this amplification served to estimate nucleated cell counts. Produced via immunoSEQ multiplex PCR; TCRdb's table is partial and in-frame only. The V and J calls and clone size were taken over from that table, and D and trimming were inferred from the DNA. Of 150,000 to 200,000 clones listed, around 85% are singletons. This CDR3 region has 15 residues. CDR1 is WNHNN and CDR2 is SYGVQD in the germline V gene (reference sequence). V dropped 6 bases and J dropped 5; count of bases not matched to a gene: 7. The entry originates in a study of blood T cell repertoires in COVID-19. As for the study in general: Acute-phase and convalescent COVID-19 samples originated in the United States, Italy and Spain. PBMCs, B-cell-depleted T cells, or T cells were the source of the cDNA or gDNA that made up the material.

V is TRBV10-1 and J is TRBJ2-3; 11 nucleotides match TRBD1. This receptor was taken from a woman older than 75 with acute or convalescent COVID-19. Sequencing used peripheral blood. The CDR3 nucleotides read TGCGCCAGCAGAGACGGACAGGGGGCAGGAGATACGCAGTATTTT. Translation: CASRDGQGAGDTQYF.